This TCR beta chain derives from a study of technical replicates of blood from several donors. The germline V gene encodes CDR1 MGHDK and CDR2 SYGVNS. This CDR3 has 17 amino acids. V lost 3 bases to trimming and J lost 5 bases, with 22 bases between them. Using immunoSEQ multiplex PCR, the repertoire was profiled, and TCRdb retains in-frame clones only, with some absent. The sample contains tens of thousands of clones, more than 85% of which appear only once. The J gene is TRBJ2-5, the V gene TRBV25-1; D not certain. The TCR was taken from a human donor in good health. Some clones in this sample may be carry-over from other donors' samples. The sample comprised PBMCs. CDR3 nucleotide sequence: TGTGCCAGCAGTGACCCAGCGAGACTCGACCAGACGGAGACCCAGTACTTC. Amino acid sequence: CASSDPARLDQTETQYF.